Sequencing of this T cell receptor beta chain was carried out in a study of blood T cell repertoires in COVID-19. Study in general: PBMCs, B-cell-depleted T cells, or T cells were the source of the cDNA or gDNA that made up the material.

Germline CDR1 reads MGHRA; CDR2 reads YSYEKL. The V segment lost 3 bases and the J segment 4 bases; nucleotides outside the gene matches: 9. The CDR3 extends over 17 amino acids. In the study's own analysis: Using reference gene primer amplification, nucleated cell counts were estimated. Data came from immunoSEQ multiplex PCR; TCRdb stores just in-frame clones and leaves some out. For V, J and clone size, that table is used; D and trimming come from the DNA. This table has under 300,000 clones, 82% appearing once. This clone showed up just a few times. The specimen sequenced was peripheral blood. The chain carries TRBV4-1 and TRBJ1-1; 12 nucleotides match TRBD1. This TCR derives from a woman aged 60-75 years with active or convalescent COVID-19. The CDR3 reads CASSQGQGAGGITEAFF. The CDR3 region has the DNA TGCGCCAGCAGCCAGGGACAGGGGGCGGGAGGGATCACTGAAGCTTTCTTT.